The 27 T cell receptor beta chains presented below share a single source sample, sequenced in a study of OX40 agonist ivuxolimab in advanced cancers. Some clones are missing from TCRdb's copy, which holds only in-frame ones; the method was immunoSEQ multiplex PCR. The sample contains fewer than 30,000 clones, 70% to 90% of which appear only once. The source was CD4+ or CD8+ T cells sorted from blood, collected in a trial of the OX40 agonist ivuxolimab. The receptors originated from an adult with an advanced solid tumor such as melanoma, head and neck, liver or kidney cancer.

The chain combines TRBV7-8 with TRBJ2-5, with no clear D. This CDR3 region has 14 residues. CDR1 is SGHVS and CDR2 is FQNEAQ in the germline V gene. Trimming removed 0 bases from V and 3 bases from J, with 8 bases in between. The CDR3 coding sequence is TGTGCCAGCAGCTTAGCTAGACACGAAGAGACCCAGTACTTC. It translates to CASSLARHEETQYF. Full variable domain (remainder filled in from reference TRBV7-8 and TRBJ2-5): GAGVSQSPRYKVAKRGQDVALRCDPISGHVSLFWYQQALGQGPEFLTYFQNEAQLDKSGLPSDRFFAERPEGSVSTLKIQRTQQEDSAVYLCASSLARHEETQYFGPGTRLLVL.

The chain recombines TRBV13 with TRBJ2-7; a weak D match, TRBD1 (6 bases). V was cut by 6 bases and J by 6 bases, with 15 bases left in between. CDR1 is PRHDT and CDR2 is FYEKMQ in the germline V gene (reference sequence). This CDR3 is built from 13 residues. CDR3 sequence: CASRLTGNLEQYF. The CDR3 region has the DNA TGTGCCAGCAGATTAACAGGGAATCTCGAGCAGTACTTC.

The chain recombines TRBV9 with TRBJ2-1; D ambiguous. Germline CDR1 and CDR2: SGDLS and YYNGEE. Trimming removed 0 bases at V and 5 bases at J, with 3 bases between. CDR3 size: 12 residues. CDR3 protein: CASSVGNNEQFF. The CDR3 DNA follows: TGTGCCAGCAGCGTAGGGAACAATGAGCAGTTCTTC.

This clone was picked up one time. The rearrangement links TRBV11-3 to TRBJ2-1; 9 bases agree with TRBD2. V shed 1 base, J shed 4 bases, and the junction held 14 bases outside the gene matches. The CDR3 is 19 amino acids. Germline loops: CDR1 SGHNT, CDR2 YENEEA. The CDR3 is CASSLVGLLAGEEYNEQFF. DNA for the CDR3: TGTGCCAGCAGCTTAGTCGGGTTGTTAGCGGGAGAGGAATACAATGAGCAGTTCTTC.

The rearrangement links TRBV9 to TRBJ2-1; 8 bases match TRBD1. This CDR3 region has 15 residues. Unmatched junction bases numbered 12, after V lost 4 bases and J lost 9 bases. Per germline, CDR1 SGDLS and CDR2 YYNGEE. This CDR3 reads CASSTGQASGGEQFF. The CDR3 DNA reads as TGTGCCAGCAGCACGGGACAGGCGTCCGGGGGTGAGCAGTTCTTC.

The chain uses TRBV7-9 and TRBJ1-1; D is ambiguous. The CDR3 length is 15 residues. Trimming pared 2 bases from V and 0 bases from J, leaving 10 bases between. CDR1 SEHNR and CDR2 FQNEAQ come from the germline V gene (reference sequence). The CDR3 DNA follows: TGTGCCAGCAGCTTATTGTGGCAGGTGAACACTGAAGCTTTCTTT. Translation gives CASSLLWQVNTEAFF.

The CDR3 nucleotides are TGTGCCAGCAGTTATGCGGGGGGAGGGGATGGCTACACCTTC. It yields the protein CASSYAGGGDGYTF. V is TRBV28 and J is TRBJ1-2, with D possibly matching TRBD1 (5 bases). The CDR3 is made up of 14 amino acids. Germline values: CDR1 MDHEN, CDR2 SYDVKM. Trimming cost V 4 bases and J 6 bases, with 15 bases left between them.

This rearrangement joins TRBV28 to TRBJ2-1; D is uncertain. This CDR3 has 12 amino acids. Trimming shortened V by 7 bases and J by 8 bases, and 12 bases separated the two germline ends. Germline V gives CDR1 MDHEN, CDR2 SYDVKM. This CDR3 is CASTMAPHEQFF. The CDR3 DNA reads TGTGCCAGCACAATGGCCCCCCATGAGCAGTTCTTC.

This clone was counted only a few times. The chain has TRBV14 and TRBJ2-7; D is unclear. Per the germline V gene, CDR1 is SGHDN and CDR2 is FVKESK. V lost 4 bases and J lost 5, with 18 bases in between. The CDR3 spans 15 residues. CDR3 coding DNA: TGTGCCAGCAGCCCCAGAAGTCTCGGCGTGCACGAGCAGTACTTC. Amino acids: CASSPRSLGVHEQYF.

This clone was detected a few times. This chain connects TRBV27 to TRBJ2-1, with 11 bases lining up with TRBD2. This CDR3 spans 14 amino acids. V lost 5 bases and J lost 9; bases outside the gene matches: 6. Germline V gene lookup returns CDR1 MNHEY and CDR2 SMNVEV (reference sequence). DNA for the CDR3: TGTGCCAGCAGTCAAACTAGCGGGAGCGTTGAGCAGTTCTTC. Protein: CASSQTSGSVEQFF.

This chain uses TRBV6-5 with TRBJ1-1; D call uncertain. Deletions cut 5 bases from V and 6 bases from J, with 10 bases between. The CDR3 runs 12 residues. CDR1 is MNHEY, CDR2 SVGAGI, per germline. CDR3 nucleotides: TGTGCCAGCAGTCCGGACGGACCTGAAGCTTTCTTT. The encoded protein is CASSPDGPEAFF.

The gene calls are TRBV7-8 and TRBJ2-2; D is uncertain. The V and J ends lost 4 bases and 7 bases respectively, with 22 bases between them. The CDR3 has 17 amino acids. CDR1 and CDR2 from the germline V gene are SGHVS and FQNEAQ. As DNA, the CDR3 is TGTGCCAGCAGCTCTCTTCTACATTACTCAGACGGCGGGGAGCTGTTTTTT. It is translated as CASSSLLHYSDGGELFF.

The V and J genes are TRBV13 and TRBJ2-1; 11 nucleotides agree with TRBD2. The ends lost 5 bases at V and 7 bases at J; junction bases unmatched: 7. Looked up from germline, CDR1 is PRHDT and CDR2 is FYEKMQ (reference sequence). The CDR3 extends over 15 amino acids. CDR3 residues: CASSPLAGGWNEQFF. CDR3 nucleotide sequence: TGTGCCAGCAGCCCGCTAGCGGGGGGATGGAATGAGCAGTTCTTC.

The chain couples TRBV28 to TRBJ2-3, with 7 nucleotides matching TRBD1. The J segment lost 6 bases and the V segment lost 5 bases, leaving 8 bases of the junction unmatched. CDR3 size: 14 residues. Germline V gene lookup returns CDR1 MDHEN and CDR2 SYDVKM. The DNA of the CDR3 is TGTGCCAGCAGTACAGGGACAGCGTGGGATACGCAGTATTTT. This translates into CASSTGTAWDTQYF.

The chain has TRBV5-1 and TRBJ1-1; no firm D call. In germline, CDR1 is SGHRS, CDR2 YFSETQ. Trimming cost V 0 bases and J 0 bases, with 6 bases left between them. The CDR3 runs to 14 residues. CDR3 region: CASSLAAMNTEAFF. CDR3 coding DNA: TGCGCCAGCAGCTTGGCTGCTATGAACACTGAAGCTTTCTTT.

This chain uses TRBV9 with TRBJ2-3, with D uncertain. Germline CDR1 SGDLS, CDR2 YYNGEE. The CDR3 is 9 residues long. Trimming removed 8 bases at V and 5 bases at J, with 3 bases between. Here the CDR3 DNA reads TGTGCCAGTGGAGATACGCAGTATTTT. Translating gives CASGDTQYF.

This clone was found once. This sequence joins TRBV28 and TRBJ2-7; perhaps TRBD2 as D (5 bases). Trimming stripped 3 bases from V and 2 bases from J, with 17 bases between. Germline CDR1 reads MDHEN; CDR2 reads SYDVKM. The CDR3 covers 16 residues. This chain's CDR3 is CASSLKRVGLPYEQYF. CDR3 in DNA: TGTGCCAGCAGTTTGAAGAGGGTAGGACTCCCCTACGAGCAGTACTTC. Looking up the rest from reference TRBV28 and TRBJ2-7 gives the full variable domain: DVKVTQSSRYLVKRTGEKVFLECVQDMDHENMFWYRQDPGLGLRLIYFSYDVKMKEKGDIPEGYSVSREKKERFSLILESASTNQTSMYLCASSLKRVGLPYEQYFGPGTRLTVT.

The chain employs TRBV4-1 and TRBJ2-7; no reliable D call. Germline V gives CDR1 MGHRA, CDR2 YSYEKL. The V and J ends lost 3 bases and 4 bases respectively, with 16 bases between them. The CDR3 is 15 residues long. In nucleotides, the CDR3 is TGCGCCAGCAGCCAGGACCTTAAGACGAGGTACGAGCAGTACTTC. Protein sequence: CASSQDLKTRYEQYF.

The chain has TRBV4-3 and TRBJ1-1; 7 nucleotides agree with TRBD1. J gave up 4 bases and V 4 bases, and 3 bases lay outside the gene matches. The CDR3 has 13 amino acids. The germline V gene has CDR1 LGHNA and CDR2 YSLEER. The CDR3 loop is CASSLNRGTEAFF. The CDR3 DNA reads as TGCGCCAGCAGCCTAAACAGGGGCACTGAAGCTTTCTTT.

This clone was seen just once. The chain recombines TRBV7-3 with TRBJ2-1; 7 bases fit TRBD2. J was trimmed by 4 bases and V by 2 bases; bases with no gene match: 14. The CDR3 is 18 residues long. Germline CDR1 and CDR2: SGHTA and FQGTGA. The CDR3 nucleotides are TGTGCCAGCAGCTTAGACCCCGAGCGGGAAAGGATGTACAATGAGCAGTTCTTC. Encoded protein: CASSLDPERERMYNEQFF.

This rearrangement joins TRBV28 to TRBJ2-2, with TRBD1 as a possible D gene (5 bases). This CDR3 is built from 15 residues. Trimming stripped 5 bases from V and 1 base from J, with 11 bases between. Per germline, CDR1 MDHEN and CDR2 SYDVKM. The CDR3 nucleotides read TGTGCCAGCAGTCAACGTAGGGGGAACACCGGGGAGCTGTTTTTT. The encoded protein is CASSQRRGNTGELFF.

The chain joins TRBV28 to TRBJ2-5, with 13 bases that match TRBD2. V shed 4 bases, J shed 3 bases, and the junction held 11 bases outside the gene matches. The CDR3 has 18 amino acids. Germline V lookup: CDR1 MDHEN, CDR2 SYDVKM. The CDR3 nucleotides are TGTGCCAGCAGTTCTGCAGCGACTAGCGGGAGGTATAAAGAGACCCAGTACTTC. As protein: CASSSAATSGRYKETQYF.

The rearrangement joins TRBV9 to TRBJ1-1; TRBD1 aligns across 7 bases. The CDR3 consists of 17 residues. Germline CDR1 SGDLS, CDR2 YYNGEE. Trimming cost V 5 bases and J 3 bases; bases outside gene matches: 16. CDR3: CASREGAAVDPYTEAFF. DNA of the CDR3: TGTGCCAGCAGAGAGGGGGCGGCAGTTGACCCTTACACTGAAGCTTTCTTT.

The chain uses TRBV5-6 and TRBJ2-1; D call uncertain. The V end was cut by 0 bases, the J end by 4 bases, with 5 bases between. Germline loops: CDR1 SGHDT, CDR2 YYEEEE. CDR3 length: 13 amino acids. CDR3 DNA sequence: TGTGCCAGCAGCTTGGGGGGTTACAATGAGCAGTTCTTC. Translating gives CASSLGGYNEQFF.

This clone appeared once. V and J are TRBV4-1 and TRBJ2-3; TRBD2 matches at 7 bases. The CDR3 loop spans 16 amino acids. Germline V lookup: CDR1 MGHRA, CDR2 YSYEKL. With 3 bases clipped from V and 3 bases from J, the junction kept 9 bases outside the gene matches. CDR3 nucleotides: TGCGCCAGCAGCCAGGTCCCCGGGAGGATAACAGATACGCAGTATTTT. Protein product: CASSQVPGRITDTQYF.

Only one count was recorded for this clone. The chain uses TRBV13 and TRBJ2-2; 12 bases line up with TRBD1. The CDR3 contains 15 residues. Germline CDR1 is PRHDT and CDR2 is FYEKMQ (reference sequence). Losses at the gene ends were 8 bases for V and 7 bases for J; bases not matched to a gene: 8. This chain's CDR3 is CASGTGTGGGGELFF. CDR3 sequence (DNA): TGTGCCAGCGGAACCGGGACAGGGGGCGGCGGGGAGCTGTTTTTT.

DNA for the CDR3: TGTGCCAGCAGCTTAGGTACGGGTTCGGGGGAGCAGTACTTC. Its translation is CASSLGTGSGEQYF. V usage is TRBV11-1 and J usage is TRBJ2-7; tentative D call: TRBD2 (5 bases). Germline V gene sequence: CDR1 SGHAT, CDR2 FQDESV (reference sequence). The CDR3 is 14 amino acids. V was clipped by 1 base and J by 7 bases, with 14 bases between them.